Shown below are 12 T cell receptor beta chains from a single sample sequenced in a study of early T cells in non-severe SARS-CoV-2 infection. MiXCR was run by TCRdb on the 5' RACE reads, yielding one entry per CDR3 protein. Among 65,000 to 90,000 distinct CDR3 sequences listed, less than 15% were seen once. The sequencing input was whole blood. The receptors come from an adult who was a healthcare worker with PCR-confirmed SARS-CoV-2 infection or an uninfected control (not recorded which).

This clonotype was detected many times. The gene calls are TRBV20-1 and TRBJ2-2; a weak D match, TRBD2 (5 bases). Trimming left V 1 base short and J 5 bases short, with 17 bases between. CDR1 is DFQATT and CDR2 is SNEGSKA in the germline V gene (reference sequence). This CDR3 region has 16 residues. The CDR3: CSARVDEGSLTGELFF. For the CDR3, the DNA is TGCAGTGCTAGAGTAGACGAGGGCAGTTTGACCGGGGAGCTGTTTTTT.

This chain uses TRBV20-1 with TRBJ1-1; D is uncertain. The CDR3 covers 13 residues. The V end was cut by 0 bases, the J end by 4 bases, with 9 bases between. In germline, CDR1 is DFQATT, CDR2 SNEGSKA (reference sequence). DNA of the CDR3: TGCAGTGCTAGAGATCCCCTCGGCACTGAAGCTTTCTTT. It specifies CSARDPLGTEAFF.

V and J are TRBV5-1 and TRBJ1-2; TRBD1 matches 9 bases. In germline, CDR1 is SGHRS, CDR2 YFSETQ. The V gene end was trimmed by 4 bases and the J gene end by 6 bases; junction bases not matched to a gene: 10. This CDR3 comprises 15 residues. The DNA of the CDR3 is TGCGCCAGCAGCGGGGGGACAGGGTTAAAGGATGGCTACACCTTC. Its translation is CASSGGTGLKDGYTF.

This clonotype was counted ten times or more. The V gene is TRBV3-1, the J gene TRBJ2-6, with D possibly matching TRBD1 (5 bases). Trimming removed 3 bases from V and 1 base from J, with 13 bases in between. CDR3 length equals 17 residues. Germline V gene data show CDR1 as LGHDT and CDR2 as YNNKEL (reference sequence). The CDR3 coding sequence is TGTGCCAGCAGCCAGGCCGACAGCTCATCTGGGGCCAACGTCCTGACTTTC. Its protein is CASSQADSSSGANVLTF.

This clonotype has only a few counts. The CDR3 here is CASSPGDTGELFF. For the CDR3, the DNA is TGTGCCAGCAGCCCTGGGGACACCGGGGAGCTGTTTTTT. This sequence joins TRBV7-3 and TRBJ2-2; D is unclear. Germline CDR1 is SGHTA and CDR2 is FQGTGA. Trimming took 5 bases from V and 3 from J, leaving 7 bases between them. The CDR3 sequence is 13 residues long.

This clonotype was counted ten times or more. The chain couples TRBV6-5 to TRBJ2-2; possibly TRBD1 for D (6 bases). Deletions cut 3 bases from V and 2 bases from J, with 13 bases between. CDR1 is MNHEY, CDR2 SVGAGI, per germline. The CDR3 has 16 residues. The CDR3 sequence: CASSYSDRLNTGELFF. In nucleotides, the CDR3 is TGTGCCAGCAGTTATTCCGACAGGCTAAACACCGGGGAGCTGTTTTTT.

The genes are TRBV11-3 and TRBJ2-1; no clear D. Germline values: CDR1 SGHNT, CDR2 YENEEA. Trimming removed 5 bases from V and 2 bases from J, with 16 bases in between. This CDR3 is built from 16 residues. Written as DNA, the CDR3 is TGTGCCAGCAGCCCCTCCGGGTTAAGAACCTACAATGAGCAGTTCTTC. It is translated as CASSPSGLRTYNEQFF.

The CDR3 reads CAWMDRGSNTQYF. The CDR3 region has the DNA TGTGCCTGGATGGACAGGGGTTCGAATACGCAGTATTTT. The chain uses TRBV30 and TRBJ2-3, with 9 bases that match TRBD1. V lost 4 bases to trimming and J lost 7 bases; unmatched junction nucleotides: 6. CDR3 length: 13 amino acids. The V gene's germline CDR1 is GTSNPN and CDR2 SVGIG (reference sequence).

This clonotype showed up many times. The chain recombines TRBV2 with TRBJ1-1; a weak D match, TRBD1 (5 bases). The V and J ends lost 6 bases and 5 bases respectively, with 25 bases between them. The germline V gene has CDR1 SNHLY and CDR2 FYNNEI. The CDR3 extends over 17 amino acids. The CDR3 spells CASSAKFPGTRETEAFF. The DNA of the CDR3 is TGTGCCAGCAGCGCCAAATTTCCGGGGACCCGGGAAACTGAAGCTTTCTTT.

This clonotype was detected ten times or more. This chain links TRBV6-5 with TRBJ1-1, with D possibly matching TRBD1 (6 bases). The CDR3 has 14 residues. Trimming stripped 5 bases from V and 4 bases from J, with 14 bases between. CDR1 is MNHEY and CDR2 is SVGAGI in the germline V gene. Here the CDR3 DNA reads TGTGCCAGCAGTACTACCCAAGGGGGCACTGAAGCTTTCTTT. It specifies CASSTTQGGTEAFF.

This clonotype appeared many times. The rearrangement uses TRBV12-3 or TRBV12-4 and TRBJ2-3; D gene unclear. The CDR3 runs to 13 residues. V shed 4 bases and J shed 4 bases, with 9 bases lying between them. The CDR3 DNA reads TGTGCCAGCAGTTCCCTGGGCCCAGATACGCAGTATTTT. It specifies CASSSLGPDTQYF.

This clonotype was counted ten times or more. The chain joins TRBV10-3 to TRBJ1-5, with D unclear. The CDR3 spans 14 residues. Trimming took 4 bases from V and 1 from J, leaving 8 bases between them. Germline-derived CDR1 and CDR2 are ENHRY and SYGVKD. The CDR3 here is CAISVVGSNQPQHF. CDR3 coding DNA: TGTGCCATCAGTGTCGTAGGGAGCAATCAGCCCCAGCATTTT.